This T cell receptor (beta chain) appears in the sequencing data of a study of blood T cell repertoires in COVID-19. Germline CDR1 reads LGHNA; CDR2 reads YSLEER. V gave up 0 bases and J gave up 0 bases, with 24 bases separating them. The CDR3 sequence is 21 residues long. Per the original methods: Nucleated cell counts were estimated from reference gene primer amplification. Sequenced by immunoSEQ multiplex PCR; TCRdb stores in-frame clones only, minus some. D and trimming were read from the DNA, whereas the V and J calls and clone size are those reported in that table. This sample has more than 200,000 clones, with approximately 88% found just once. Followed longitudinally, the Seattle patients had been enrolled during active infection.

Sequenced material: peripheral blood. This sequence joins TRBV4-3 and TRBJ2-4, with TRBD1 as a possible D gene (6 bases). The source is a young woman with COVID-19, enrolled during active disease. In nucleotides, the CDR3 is TGCGCCAGCAGCCAAGATTCGTTCAGGGGCTTTTTCCGGGGAGCCAAAAACATTCAGTACTTC. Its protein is CASSQDSFRGFFRGAKNIQYF.